Following are 29 T cell receptor beta chains from one sample sequenced in a study of T cells after yellow fever vaccination. TCRdb fed the 5' RACE reads into MiXCR, producing one record per CDR3 protein. The repertoire holds under 500,000 distinct CDR3 sequences, around 19% seen once, with 15% to 20% in the top ten. Sequenced here: PBMCs, sampled before the yellow fever booster vaccination. All receptors derive from a man younger than 30 who received the YFV17D yellow fever vaccine.

CDR3 nucleotides: TGTGCCAGCAGTTTCCCCGGGTATGGCTACACCTTC. Its protein is CASSFPGYGYTF. The rearrangement joins TRBV12-3 or TRBV12-4 to TRBJ1-2; D gene uncertain. V gave up 3 bases and J gave up 5 bases, with 7 bases separating them. The CDR3 extends over 12 amino acids.

The chain links TRBV12-3 or TRBV12-4 to TRBJ1-1, with D possibly matching TRBD1 (5 bases). V was trimmed by 6 bases and J by 10 bases, leaving 18 bases between them. The CDR3 runs 13 residues. CDR3 nucleotide sequence: TGTGCCAGCAGGAGGGGCAGGATGAAAGGAGCTTTCTTT. Translated: CASRRGRMKGAFF.

The chain carries TRBV7-8 and TRBJ1-2; D perhaps matches TRBD1 (5 bases). V gave up 0 bases and J gave up 8 bases, with 10 bases separating them. This CDR3 has 13 residues. Germline CDR1 is SGHVS and CDR2 is FQNEAQ. The CDR3 bases are TGTGCCAGCAGCTTAGCCAGGGAGGTGGGCTACACCTTC. The encoded protein is CASSLAREVGYTF.

V and J are TRBV7-9 and TRBJ2-3, with D unresolved. Germline V gene data show CDR1 as SEHNR and CDR2 as FQNEAQ (reference sequence). V lost 4 bases to trimming and J lost 2 bases, with 16 bases between them. The CDR3 is made up of 16 amino acids. The CDR3 loop is CASSSLTTVFTDTQYF. The CDR3 region has the DNA TGTGCCAGCAGCTCGCTTACGACGGTATTCACAGATACGCAGTATTTT.

In this sample, this clonotype turned up a few times. DNA for the CDR3: TGTGCCAGCAGTTATAGGGACCCTAACTATGGCTACACCTTC. Translation gives CASSYRDPNYGYTF. V and J are TRBV27 and TRBJ1-2, with D possibly TRBD1 on 5 matching bases. The ends were cut back, 4 bases at V and 0 bases at J, with 9 bases in the middle. There are 14 residues in the CDR3. Germline lookup yields CDR1 MNHEY and CDR2 SMNVEV (reference sequence).

This rearrangement joins TRBV5-1 to TRBJ1-4, with 8 bases that match TRBD1. Germline trimming cut 4 bases from V and 4 bases from J; bases unmatched to any gene: 9. This CDR3 is 16 amino acids long. Germline V CDR1 and CDR2: SGHRS, YFSETQ. The CDR3 DNA reads TGCGCCAGCAGCCAGGGACAGGCTCCGGGTAATGAAAAACTGTTTTTT. This codes for CASSQGQAPGNEKLFF. Variable domain in full (rest from reference TRBV5-1 and TRBJ1-4): KAGVTQTPRYLIKTRGQQVTLSCSPISGHRSVSWYQQTPGQGLQFLFEYFSETQRNKGNFPGRFSGRQFSNSRSEMNVSTLELGDSALYLCASSQGQAPGNEKLFFGSGTQLSVL.

The CDR3 nucleotides read TGCGCCAGCAGCTTGGAGGGGTGGGGGTACAATGAGCAGTTCTTC. Translated, it gives CASSLEGWGYNEQFF. V gene TRBV5-1 combines with J gene TRBJ2-1; D assignment may be TRBD1 or TRBD2 (5 bases each). Deletions cut 0 bases from V and 4 bases from J, with 11 bases between. Germline CDR1 is SGHRS and CDR2 is YFSETQ. The CDR3 runs 15 residues.

This clonotype was seen a handful of times. The rearrangement uses TRBV3-1 and TRBJ2-5; no reliable D call. The CDR3 totals 15 residues. With 0 bases removed from V and 1 base from J, the gap between germline ends came to 9 bases. CDR1 LGHDT and CDR2 YNNKEL come from the germline V gene (reference sequence). The CDR3 sequence is CASSQEIGSQETQYF. Here the CDR3 DNA reads TGTGCCAGCAGCCAAGAAATAGGCAGCCAAGAGACCCAGTACTTC.

This clonotype turned up a few times. The CDR3 region is CASRQLYEQYV. The CDR3 DNA is TGTGCCAGCAGGCAGCTTTACGAGCAGTACGTC. The V gene is TRBV2, the J gene TRBJ2-7; D not certain. This CDR3 comprises 11 residues. Trimming removed 6 bases at V and 4 bases at J, with 7 bases between. The germline V gene encodes CDR1 SNHLY and CDR2 FYNNEI.

This clonotype was detected ten times or more. The rearrangement joins TRBV7-2 to TRBJ2-2, with 13 bases lining up with TRBD2. The CDR3 has 15 amino acids. The ends lost 4 bases at V and 5 bases at J; junction bases unmatched: 1. Germline V lookup: CDR1 SGHTA, CDR2 FQGNSA. CDR3 coding DNA: TGTGCCAGCAGCTGGACTAGCGGGAGTACCGGGGAGCTGTTTTTT. The encoded protein is CASSWTSGSTGELFF.

This clonotype turned up a few times. The chain couples TRBV6-1 to TRBJ2-5; no clear D gene. The CDR3 extends over 11 amino acids. Germline-derived CDR1 and CDR2 are MNHNS and SASEGT. Between the trimmed V and J ends, which lost 5 bases and 5 bases, there was a span of 6 bases. The CDR3 DNA reads TGTGCCAGCAGTCCTCATGAGACCCAGTACTTC. Translation gives CASSPHETQYF.

This clonotype was picked up a small number of times. The chain has TRBV5-6 and TRBJ2-1, with D perhaps being TRBD1 or TRBD2 (5 bases each). V was clipped by 7 bases and J by 8 bases, with 19 bases between them. CDR3 size: 14 residues. Germline V lookup: CDR1 SGHDT, CDR2 YYEEEE. CDR3 sequence (DNA): TGTGCCAGCTGCCCCGAGGGACGGCTCTATGAGCAGTTCTTC. Translation: CASCPEGRLYEQFF.

This clonotype turned up a few times. The chain combines TRBV2 with TRBJ1-1; possible D gene TRBD1, 5 bases. CDR1 and CDR2 (germline): SNHLY, FYNNEI. The CDR3 runs 15 residues. Trimming removed 3 bases at V and 5 bases at J, with 16 bases between. CDR3 sequence (DNA): TGTGCCAGCAGTGACGTAGGGACCCCAGGGACTGAAGCTTTCTTT. Translating gives CASSDVGTPGTEAFF.

This chain connects TRBV29-1 to TRBJ2-6; possibly TRBD1 for D (6 bases). There are 14 residues in the CDR3. Per germline, CDR1 SQVTM and CDR2 ANQGSEA. V was pared by 4 bases and J by 1 base, with 8 bases between. The CDR3 DNA reads as TGCAGCGTTGGACAGGAATCTGGGGCCAACGTCCTGACTTTC. Amino acid sequence: CSVGQESGANVLTF.

This clonotype showed up just a few times. This chain connects TRBV25-1 to TRBJ2-7; 7 bases line up with TRBD2. This CDR3 comprises 15 residues. Germline values: CDR1 MGHDK, CDR2 SYGVNS. Trimming removed 3 bases from V and 3 bases from J; junction bases left unmatched: 8. The CDR3 loop reads CASSDTLAVLYEQYF. CDR3 coding DNA: TGTGCCAGCAGTGATACCCTAGCGGTCCTCTACGAGCAGTACTTC.

This clonotype has more than one count but fewer than ten. The gene calls are TRBV20-1 and TRBJ1-1; TRBD1 matches at 7 bases. The CDR3 runs 14 residues. Germline V gene data show CDR1 as DFQATT and CDR2 as SNEGSKA (reference sequence). The junction had 11 bases not matched to a gene; V was cut back by 5 bases and J by 5 bases. The CDR3 spells CSALYRQGGTEAFF. The DNA for the CDR3 is TGCAGTGCTCTCTACCGACAGGGCGGGACTGAAGCTTTCTTT.

The genes are TRBV11-2 and TRBJ2-7, with 8 nucleotides matching TRBD2. The CDR3 consists of 13 residues. CDR1 SGHAT and CDR2 FQNNGV come from the germline V gene. V lost 0 bases and J lost 7; bases outside the gene matches: 2. The CDR3 reads CASSLDGGEEQYF. In DNA, the CDR3 is TGTGCCAGCAGCTTAGACGGGGGGGAAGAGCAGTACTTC. The full variable domain, with the rest looked up from reference TRBV11-2 and TRBJ2-7, is EAGVAQSPRYKIIEKRQSVAFWCNPISGHATLYWYQQILGQGPKLLIQFQNNGVVDDSQLPKDRFSAERLKGVDSTLKIQPAKLEDSAVYLCASSLDGGEEQYFGPGTRLTVT.

This clonotype was observed at least ten times. V is TRBV6-6 and J is TRBJ2-1, with D perhaps matching TRBD1 (6 bases). The germline V gene encodes CDR1 MNHNY and CDR2 SVGAGI (reference sequence). There are 12 residues in the CDR3. Between the trimmed V and J ends, which lost 6 bases and 8 bases, there was a span of 11 bases. This CDR3 is CASRRGFDEQFF. The CDR3 coding sequence is TGTGCCAGCAGGAGGGGGTTCGATGAGCAGTTCTTC.

In its sample, this clonotype was seen a few times. This chain uses TRBV5-1 with TRBJ2-2; 14 nucleotides align to TRBD2. There are 19 residues in the CDR3. Trimming took 3 bases from V and 2 from J; bases not matched to a gene: 9. From germline, CDR1 is SGHRS and CDR2 YFSETQ. CDR3 nucleotides: TGCGCCAGCAGCTGGGGACTAGCGGGGGCCGGCTTCAACACCGGGGAGCTGTTTTTT. It codes for CASSWGLAGAGFNTGELFF.

The V gene is TRBV6-5, the J gene TRBJ2-1; 9 bases align to TRBD2. This CDR3 has 15 residues. With 6 bases clipped from V and 4 bases from J, the junction kept 7 bases outside the gene matches. The germline CDR1 and CDR2 sequences are MNHEY and SVGAGI. The CDR3 DNA sequence: TGTGCCAGCAGCATTAGCGGGGGCCGTTACAATGAGCAGTTCTTC. Translation: CASSISGGRYNEQFF.

CDR3 in amino acids: CATSRDSDSFTGELFF. DNA for the CDR3: TGTGCCACCAGCAGAGATTCGGACAGTTTCACCGGGGAGCTGTTTTTT. The genes are TRBV15 and TRBJ2-2, with D maybe TRBD1 (6 bases). V was cut by 0 bases and J by 4 bases, with 12 bases left in between. CDR1 and CDR2 from the germline V gene are LNHNV and YYDKDF (reference sequence). The CDR3 loop spans 16 amino acids.

This clonotype was counted only a few times. The gene calls are TRBV7-8 and TRBJ1-2, with D possibly being TRBD1 (6 bases). The CDR3 runs 12 residues. The ends were cut back, 7 bases at V and 7 bases at J, with 13 bases in the middle. Germline V gene data show CDR1 as SGHVS and CDR2 as FQNEAQ. The CDR3 reads CASTTGSSGYTF. In DNA, the CDR3 is TGTGCCAGCACAACAGGGTCGAGTGGCTACACCTTC.

The table lists this clonotype with a few counts. The J gene is TRBJ2-3, the V gene TRBV7-8, with no clear D. The CDR3 has 15 amino acids. From germline, CDR1 is SGHVS and CDR2 FQNEAQ. The V gene lost 5 bases and the J gene lost 4 bases, with 16 bases spanning the gap. The CDR3 sequence is CASSTFPKIPDTQYF. In DNA, the CDR3 is TGTGCCAGCAGCACGTTCCCTAAAATCCCAGATACGCAGTATTTT.

This chain's CDR3 is CASSLREHNEQFF. The CDR3, as DNA: TGCGCCAGCAGCTTACGGGAACACAATGAGCAGTTCTTC. The chain links TRBV5-1 to TRBJ2-1; D is perhaps TRBD2 (5 bases). Germline V gene sequence: CDR1 SGHRS, CDR2 YFSETQ. The CDR3 is 13 amino acids. The V end was cut by 2 bases, the J end by 5 bases, with 8 bases between.

Only a few counts were recorded for this clonotype. This chain joins TRBV12-2 and TRBJ2-7; no DNA check was done on the table's D call, TRBD1. TRBV12-2 is a pseudogene segment. The CDR3 is made up of 14 amino acids. The CDR3 spells CASRLGGRGYEQYV. The CDR3 nucleotides are TGTGCAAGTCGCTTAGGGGGCAGGGGTTACGAGCAGTACGTC.

This clonotype came up a few times. J is TRBJ2-3 and V is TRBV7-2; D not resolved. The V and J ends lost 0 bases and 0 bases respectively, with 10 bases between them. This CDR3 contains 16 residues. CDR1 SGHTA and CDR2 FQGNSA come from the germline V gene. The CDR3 DNA sequence: TGTGCCAGCAGCTTAGCCGTAGATTCTAGCACAGATACGCAGTATTTT. Protein product: CASSLAVDSSTDTQYF.

The chain combines TRBV7-7 with TRBJ2-3; 9 bases fit TRBD2. CDR3 length equals 14 residues. Germline V gene lookup returns CDR1 SSHAT and CDR2 FNYEAQ (reference sequence). V lost 8 bases, J lost 2 bases, and 5 bases stayed unmatched. The DNA for the CDR3 is TGTGCCAGCGGTGCGGGGGGGATCACAGATACGCAGTATTTT. This codes for CASGAGGITDTQYF. Full variable domain (missing parts from reference TRBV7-7 and TRBJ2-3): GAGVSQSPRYKVTKRGQDVTLRCDPISSHATLYWYQQALGQGPEFLTYFNYEAQPDKSGLPSDRFSAERPEGSISTLTIQRTEQRDSAMYRCASGAGGITDTQYFGPGTRLTVL.

The J gene is TRBJ2-5, the V gene TRBV9, with 10 bases matching TRBD2. The CDR3 loop spans 16 amino acids. Germline loops: CDR1 SGDLS, CDR2 YYNGEE. Trimming took 0 bases from V and 6 from J; bases not matched to a gene: 8. CDR3: CASSVEERGGTKTQYF. The CDR3, as DNA: TGTGCCAGCAGCGTAGAGGAGCGGGGGGGAACTAAGACCCAGTACTTC.

The V gene is TRBV27, the J gene TRBJ1-1, with a possible D match to TRBD1 (6 bases). Germline CDR1 is MNHEY and CDR2 is SMNVEV (reference sequence). V was pared by 4 bases and J by 4 bases, with 13 bases between. This CDR3 has 14 amino acids. CDR3: CASSWRDTRTEAFF. CDR3 nucleotide sequence: TGTGCCAGCAGTTGGCGGGACACCCGCACTGAAGCTTTCTTT.